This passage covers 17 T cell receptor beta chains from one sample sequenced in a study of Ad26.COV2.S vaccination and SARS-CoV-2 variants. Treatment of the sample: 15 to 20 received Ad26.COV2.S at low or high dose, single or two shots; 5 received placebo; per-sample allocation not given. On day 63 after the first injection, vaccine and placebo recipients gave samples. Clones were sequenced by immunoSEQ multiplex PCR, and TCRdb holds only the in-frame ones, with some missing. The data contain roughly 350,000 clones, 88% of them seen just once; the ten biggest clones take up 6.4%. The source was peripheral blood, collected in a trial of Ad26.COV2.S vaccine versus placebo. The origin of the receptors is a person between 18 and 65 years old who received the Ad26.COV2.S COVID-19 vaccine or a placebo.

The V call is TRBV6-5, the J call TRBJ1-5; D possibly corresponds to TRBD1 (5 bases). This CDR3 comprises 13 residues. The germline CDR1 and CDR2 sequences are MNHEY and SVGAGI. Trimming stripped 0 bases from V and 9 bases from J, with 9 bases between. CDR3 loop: CASSYSNRGPQHF. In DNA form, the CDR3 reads TGTGCCAGCAGTTACTCGAATAGGGGGCCCCAGCATTTT.

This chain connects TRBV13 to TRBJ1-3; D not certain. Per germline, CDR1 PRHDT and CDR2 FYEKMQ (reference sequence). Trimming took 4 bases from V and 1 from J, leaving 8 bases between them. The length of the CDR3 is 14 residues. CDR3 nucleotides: TGTGCCAGCAGCTCCCGGGCGTCTGGAAACACCATATATTTT. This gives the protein CASSSRASGNTIYF.

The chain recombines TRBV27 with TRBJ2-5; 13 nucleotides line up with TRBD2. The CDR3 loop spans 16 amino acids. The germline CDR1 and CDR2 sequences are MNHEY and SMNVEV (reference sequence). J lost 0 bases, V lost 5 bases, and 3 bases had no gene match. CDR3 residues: CASSRLAGGYQETQYF. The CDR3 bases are TGTGCCAGCAGTAGACTAGCGGGGGGTTACCAAGAGACCCAGTACTTC.

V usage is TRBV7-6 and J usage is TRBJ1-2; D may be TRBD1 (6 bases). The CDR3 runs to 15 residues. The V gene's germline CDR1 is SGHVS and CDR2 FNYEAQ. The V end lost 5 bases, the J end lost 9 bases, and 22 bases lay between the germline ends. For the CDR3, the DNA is TGTGCCAGCAGCGCCGATACAGGGTTTCTGAATCGCTACACCTTC. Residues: CASSADTGFLNRYTF. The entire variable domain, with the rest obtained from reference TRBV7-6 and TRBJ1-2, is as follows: GAGVSQSPRYKVTKRGQDVALRCDPISGHVSLYWYRQALGQGPEFLTYFNYEAQQDKSGLPNDRFSAERPEGSISTLTIQRTEQRDSAMYRCASSADTGFLNRYTFGSGTRLTVV.

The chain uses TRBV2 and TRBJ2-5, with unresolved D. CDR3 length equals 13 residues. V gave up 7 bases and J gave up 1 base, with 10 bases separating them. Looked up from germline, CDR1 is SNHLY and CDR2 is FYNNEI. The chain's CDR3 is CASTPGSQETQYF. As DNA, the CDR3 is TGTGCCAGCACCCCGGGCAGCCAAGAGACCCAGTACTTC.

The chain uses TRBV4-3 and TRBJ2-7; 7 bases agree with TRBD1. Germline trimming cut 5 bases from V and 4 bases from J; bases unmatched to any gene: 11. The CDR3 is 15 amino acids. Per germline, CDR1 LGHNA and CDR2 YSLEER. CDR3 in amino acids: CASSSYRGSRYEQYF. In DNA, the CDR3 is TGCGCCAGCAGCTCTTACAGGGGTAGTAGGTACGAGCAGTACTTC.

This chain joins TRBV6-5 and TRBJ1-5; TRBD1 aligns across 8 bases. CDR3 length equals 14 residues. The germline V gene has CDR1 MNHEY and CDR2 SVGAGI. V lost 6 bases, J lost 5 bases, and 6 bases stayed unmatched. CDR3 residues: CASRLQGADQPQHF. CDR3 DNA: TGTGCCAGCAGGTTGCAGGGGGCTGATCAGCCCCAGCATTTT.

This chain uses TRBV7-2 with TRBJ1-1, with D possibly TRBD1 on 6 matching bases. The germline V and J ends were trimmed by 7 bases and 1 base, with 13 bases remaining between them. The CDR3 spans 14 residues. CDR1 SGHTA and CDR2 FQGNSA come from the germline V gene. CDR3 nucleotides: TGTGCCAGCATCACGGGGGCGGCGAACACTGAAGCTTTCTTT. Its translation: CASITGAANTEAFF.

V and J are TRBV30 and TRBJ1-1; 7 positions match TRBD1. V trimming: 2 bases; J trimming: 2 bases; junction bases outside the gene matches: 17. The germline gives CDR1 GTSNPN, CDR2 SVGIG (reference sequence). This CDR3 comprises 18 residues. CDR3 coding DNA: TGTGCCTGGAGTAATCTAGGGTCAGGGGGTAGGAATAACACTGAAGCTTTCTTT. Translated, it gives CAWSNLGSGGRNNTEAFF.

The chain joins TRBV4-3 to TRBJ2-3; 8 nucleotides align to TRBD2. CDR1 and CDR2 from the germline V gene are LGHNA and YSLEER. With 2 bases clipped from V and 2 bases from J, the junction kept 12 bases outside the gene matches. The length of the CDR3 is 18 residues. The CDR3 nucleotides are TGCGCCAGCAGCCAACTTCGGGCGGGGGGCCGAAACACAGATACGCAGTATTTT. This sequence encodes CASSQLRAGGRNTDTQYF.

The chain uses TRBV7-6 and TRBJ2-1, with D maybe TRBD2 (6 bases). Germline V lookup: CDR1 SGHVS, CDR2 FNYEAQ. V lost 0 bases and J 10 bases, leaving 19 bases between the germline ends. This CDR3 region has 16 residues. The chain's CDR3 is CASSLAVSGLRGEQFF. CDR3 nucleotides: TGTGCCAGCAGCTTAGCGGTGTCGGGTTTGCGGGGCGAGCAGTTCTTC.

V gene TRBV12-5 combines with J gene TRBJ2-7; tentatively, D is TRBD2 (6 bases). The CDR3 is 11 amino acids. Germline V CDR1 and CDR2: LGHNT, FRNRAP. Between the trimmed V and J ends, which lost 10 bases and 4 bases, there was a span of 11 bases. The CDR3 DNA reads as TGTGCTACCGGGACTCCTTACGAGCAGTACTTC. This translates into CATGTPYEQYF.

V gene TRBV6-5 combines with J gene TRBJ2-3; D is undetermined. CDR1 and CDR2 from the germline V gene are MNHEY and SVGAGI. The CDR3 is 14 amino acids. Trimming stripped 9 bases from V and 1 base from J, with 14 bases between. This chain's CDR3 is CASQLALGTDTQYF. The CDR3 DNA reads TGTGCCAGTCAGTTAGCCCTAGGCACAGATACGCAGTATTTT.

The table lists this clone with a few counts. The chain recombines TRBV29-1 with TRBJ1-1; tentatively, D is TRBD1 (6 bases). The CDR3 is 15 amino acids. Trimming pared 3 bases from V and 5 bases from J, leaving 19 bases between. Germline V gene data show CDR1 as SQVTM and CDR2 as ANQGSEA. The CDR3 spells CSVDLRGAAWTEAFF. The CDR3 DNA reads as TGCAGCGTTGACTTGAGGGGGGCCGCCTGGACTGAAGCTTTCTTT.

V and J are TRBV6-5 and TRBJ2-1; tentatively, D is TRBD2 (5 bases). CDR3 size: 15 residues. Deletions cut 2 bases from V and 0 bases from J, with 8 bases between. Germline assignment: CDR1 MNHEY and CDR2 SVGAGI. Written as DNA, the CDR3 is TGTGCCAGCAGTTACGGGAGAAGCTCCTACAATGAGCAGTTCTTC. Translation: CASSYGRSSYNEQFF.

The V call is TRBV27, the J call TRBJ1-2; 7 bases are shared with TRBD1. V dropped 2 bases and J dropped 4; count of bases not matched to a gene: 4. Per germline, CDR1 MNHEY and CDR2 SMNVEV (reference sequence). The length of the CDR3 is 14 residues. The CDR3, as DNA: TGTGCCAGCAGTTTAGCGACAGGGACCTATGGCTACACCTTC. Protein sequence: CASSLATGTYGYTF.

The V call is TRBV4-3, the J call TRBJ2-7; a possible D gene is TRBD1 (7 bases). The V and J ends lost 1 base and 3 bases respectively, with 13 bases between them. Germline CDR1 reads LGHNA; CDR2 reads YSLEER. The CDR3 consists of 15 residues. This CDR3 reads CASSQGQGGIYEQYF. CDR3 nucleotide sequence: TGCGCCAGCAGCCAAGGTCAGGGGGGAATCTACGAGCAGTACTTC.